The next 23 T cell receptor beta chains were all read from a single sample in a study of blood T cell repertoires in COVID-19. Assay used: immunoSEQ multiplex PCR; TCRdb lists only in-frame clones, some missing. There are 180,000 or so clones in the sample; 80% to 90% occur only once, and around 10% lies in the top ten. Sample: peripheral blood. These receptors were taken from a middle-aged woman with COVID-19, enrolled during active disease.

This chain links TRBV12-5 with TRBJ2-1; D is perhaps TRBD1 (5 bases). Trimming shortened V by 1 base and J by 9 bases, and 13 bases separated the two germline ends. The CDR3 has 14 amino acids. Per the germline V gene, CDR1 is LGHNT and CDR2 is FRNRAP. DNA of the CDR3: TGTGCTAGTGGTTTGGGATACAGGTCTGGTGAGCAGTTCTTC. This gives the protein CASGLGYRSGEQFF. The full variable domain, with the rest looked up from reference TRBV12-5 and TRBJ2-1, is DARVTQTPRHKVTEMGQEVTMRCQPILGHNTVFWYRQTMMQGLELLAYFRNRAPLDDSGMPKDRFSAEMPDATLATLKIQPSEPRDSAVYFCASGLGYRSGEQFFGPGTRLTVL.

The rearrangement links TRBV5-6 to TRBJ1-2; 7 positions agree with TRBD1. The CDR3 runs 16 residues. Germline lookup yields CDR1 SGHDT and CDR2 YYEEEE. Trimming removed 3 bases from V and 0 bases from J; junction bases left unmatched: 8. The CDR3 nucleotides are TGTGCCAGCAGCTCTCTGGACAGGACGACTAACTATGGCTACACCTTC. Translating it yields CASSSLDRTTNYGYTF.

V gene TRBV6-5 combines with J gene TRBJ2-3, with 8 bases that match TRBD2. The J segment lost 2 bases and the V segment lost 6 bases, leaving 7 bases of the junction unmatched. CDR3 size: 15 residues. CDR1 is MNHEY and CDR2 is SVGAGI in the germline V gene. CDR3 amino acids: CASRKTRGDTDTQYF. Written as DNA, the CDR3 is TGTGCCAGCAGGAAGACGCGGGGGGACACAGATACGCAGTATTTT.

This rearrangement joins TRBV3-1 (or the pseudogene TRBV3-2) to TRBJ1-6; the D gene is possibly TRBD1 (6 bases). The CDR3 is 13 residues long. V was cut by 3 bases and J by 7 bases, with 7 bases left in between. CDR1 is LGHDT and CDR2 is YNNKEL in the germline V gene (reference sequence). CDR3 DNA: TGTGCCAGCAGCCAGGACAGAAATTCACCCCTCCACTTT. As protein: CASSQDRNSPLHF.

V gene TRBV9 combines with J gene TRBJ1-2; the D gene is possibly TRBD1 (5 bases). The V gene lost 2 bases and the J gene lost 5 bases, with 16 bases spanning the gap. The CDR3 is made up of 15 amino acids. The germline gives CDR1 SGDLS, CDR2 YYNGEE. The CDR3 loop is CASSVEDIGFYGYTF. CDR3 DNA sequence: TGTGCCAGCAGCGTTGAGGACATCGGATTTTATGGCTACACCTTC. The whole variable domain, remainder taken from reference TRBV9 and TRBJ1-2, is DSGVTQTPKHLITATGQRVTLRCSPRSGDLSVYWYQQSLDQGLQFLIQYYNGEERAKGNILERFSAQQFPDLHSELNLSSLELGDSALYFCASSVEDIGFYGYTFGSGTRLTVV.

The gene calls are TRBV12-5 and TRBJ1-5, with 10 bases lining up with TRBD1. Germline loops: CDR1 LGHNT, CDR2 FRNRAP. The CDR3 loop spans 14 amino acids. The J segment lost 6 bases and the V segment lost 7 bases, leaving 6 bases of the junction unmatched. For the CDR3, the DNA is TGTGCTAGTGATTCGACAGGGGGCGGTCAGCCCCAGCATTTT. It codes for CASDSTGGGQPQHF. Using reference TRBV12-5 and TRBJ1-5 for the parts outside the CDR3, the full variable domain is DARVTQTPRHKVTEMGQEVTMRCQPILGHNTVFWYRQTMMQGLELLAYFRNRAPLDDSGMPKDRFSAEMPDATLATLKIQPSEPRDSAVYFCASDSTGGGQPQHFGDGTRLSIL.

The rearrangement joins TRBV7-6 to TRBJ1-3, with 8 bases that match TRBD1. Germline CDR1 is SGHVS and CDR2 is FNYEAQ. There are 17 residues in the CDR3. V dropped 0 bases and J dropped 2; count of bases not matched to a gene: 6. CDR3 amino acids: CASSLARTGRTGNTIYF. DNA for the CDR3: TGTGCCAGCAGCTTAGCAAGGACAGGGAGGACTGGAAACACCATATATTTT.

In its sample, this clone was seen once. V and J are TRBV15 and TRBJ2-1, with 8 nucleotides matching TRBD1. This CDR3 contains 14 residues. V was pared by 5 bases and J by 4 bases, with 4 bases of the junction left unmatched. Germline-derived CDR1 and CDR2 are LNHNV and YYDKDF (reference sequence). As DNA, the CDR3 is TGTGCCACCAGCGGGGACAGGCGATACAATGAGCAGTTCTTC. Translation: CATSGDRRYNEQFF.

The chain has TRBV2 and TRBJ1-3; D perhaps matches TRBD1 (5 bases). The V end was cut by 2 bases, the J end by 0 bases, with 8 bases between. Germline V CDR1 and CDR2: SNHLY, FYNNEI. There are 15 residues in the CDR3. The CDR3 protein is CASSERQISGNTIYF. The CDR3 coding sequence is TGTGCCAGCAGTGAAAGACAGATCTCTGGAAACACCATATATTTT.

In its sample, this clone was seen a few times. The rearrangement uses TRBV27 and TRBJ2-6; D is possibly TRBD1 (7 bases). V was pared by 5 bases and J by 0 bases, with 14 bases between. Germline V gives CDR1 MNHEY, CDR2 SMNVEV (reference sequence). CDR3 length equals 17 residues. For the CDR3, the DNA is TGTGCCAGCAGTGCCGCAGGGGGGCGCTCTGGGGCCAACGTCCTGACTTTC. This translates into CASSAAGGRSGANVLTF.

V usage is TRBV19 and J usage is TRBJ2-5; 9 nucleotides agree with TRBD2. The CDR3 covers 14 residues. Germline CDR1 and CDR2: LNHDA and SQIVND (reference sequence). J lost 5 bases, V lost 5 bases, and 6 bases had no gene match. CDR3 in DNA: TGTGCCAGTAGTGAGCGGGGGGTGGTGGAGACCCAGTACTTC. It translates to CASSERGVVETQYF.

The J gene is TRBJ1-1, the V gene TRBV5-4, with a weak D call TRBD1 (5 bases). Germline CDR1 reads SGHNT; CDR2 reads YYREEE (reference sequence). Between the trimmed V and J ends, which lost 4 bases and 0 bases, there was a span of 22 bases. This CDR3 has 18 residues. CDR3 protein: CASSGTAGRRTLNTEAFF. CDR3 nucleotides: TGTGCCAGCAGCGGAACGGCGGGACGCCGGACCCTGAACACTGAAGCTTTCTTT.

V and J are TRBV28 and TRBJ2-3; D unresolved. V was cut by 6 bases and J by 6 bases, with 13 bases left in between. The V gene's germline CDR1 is MDHEN and CDR2 SYDVKM. CDR3 length equals 13 residues. CDR3 protein: CASSSWAPDTQYF. CDR3 nucleotides: TGTGCCAGCAGCTCCTGGGCCCCTGATACGCAGTATTTT.

The chain couples TRBV24-1 to TRBJ2-3; perhaps TRBD2 as D (7 bases). V gave up 4 bases and J gave up 2 bases, with 12 bases separating them. Germline CDR1 is KGHDR and CDR2 is SFDVKD. The CDR3 spans 15 residues. The CDR3 is CATSEGGGDTDTQYF. CDR3 nucleotides: TGTGCCACCAGTGAGGGAGGGGGGGACACAGATACGCAGTATTTT.

This chain joins TRBV27 and TRBJ1-2, with 7 nucleotides matching TRBD1. Germline-derived CDR1 and CDR2 are MNHEY and SMNVEV (reference sequence). V lost 5 bases and J lost 8; bases outside the gene matches: 14. The CDR3 consists of 15 residues. Here the CDR3 reads CASSPREGATRGYTF. CDR3 coding DNA: TGTGCCAGCAGTCCGCGAGAGGGGGCCACTAGGGGCTACACCTTC.

The table lists this clone with a few counts. The V gene is TRBV2, the J gene TRBJ1-6; TRBD1 matches 10 bases. V dropped 6 bases and J dropped 9; count of bases not matched to a gene: 17. CDR3 size: 18 residues. The germline V gene has CDR1 SNHLY and CDR2 FYNNEI. CDR3 sequence (DNA): TGTGCCAGCAGCTCTACGCGCGGACAGGGGGGATTTACTTCACCCCTCCACTTT. Protein product: CASSSTRGQGGFTSPLHF.

This chain links TRBV6-5 with TRBJ1-2, with 7 bases fitting TRBD1. The CDR3 is 13 amino acids. Germline V lookup: CDR1 MNHEY, CDR2 SVGAGI. V gave up 5 bases and J gave up 8 bases; unmatched junction bases: 8. The CDR3 spells CASSPTGVRGYTF. CDR3 nucleotide sequence: TGTGCCAGCAGTCCAACAGGGGTGAGGGGCTACACCTTC.

This rearrangement joins TRBV10-1 to TRBJ2-2, with 8 positions matching TRBD1. This CDR3 is built from 18 residues. After removal of 0 bases from V and 0 bases from J, the junction contained 6 bases not matched to a gene. Germline V gives CDR1 WNHNN, CDR2 SYGVQD (reference sequence). CDR3 DNA: TGCGCCAGCAGTGAGTCGAAAGGACAGGGAACGAACACCGGGGAGCTGTTTTTT. Residues: CASSESKGQGTNTGELFF.

The rearrangement uses TRBV29-1 and TRBJ2-5, with D possibly TRBD1 on 5 matching bases. In germline, CDR1 is SQVTM, CDR2 ANQGSEA. V lost 1 base and J 3 bases, leaving 6 bases between the germline ends. This CDR3 has 12 amino acids. CDR3 amino acids: CSVEGQKETQYF. CDR3 coding DNA: TGCAGCGTTGAAGGACAGAAAGAGACCCAGTACTTC.

This chain links TRBV27 with TRBJ2-1; the match to TRBD1 covers 8 bases. Looked up from germline, CDR1 is MNHEY and CDR2 is SMNVEV (reference sequence). The length of the CDR3 is 13 residues. V gave up 4 bases and J gave up 11 bases; unmatched junction bases: 7. CDR3 in DNA: TGTGCCAGCAGTTCAGACAGGGGACGAAAGCAGTTCTTC. Protein product: CASSSDRGRKQFF.

Here the CDR3 DNA reads TGTGCCAGCAGCTTAAGTCTGGACAGCAAGAACGAGCAGTACGTC. It is translated as CASSLSLDSKNEQYV. The chain joins TRBV7-6 to TRBJ2-7; D may be TRBD1 (6 bases). Germline CDR1 and CDR2: SGHVS and FNYEAQ. This CDR3 has 15 amino acids. V lost 2 bases to trimming and J lost 5 bases, with 16 bases between them.

The rearrangement joins TRBV9 to TRBJ1-2, with D perhaps TRBD1 (6 bases). This CDR3 region has 14 residues. Germline V gene lookup returns CDR1 SGDLS and CDR2 YYNGEE. The V gene lost 0 bases and the J gene lost 5 bases, with 11 bases spanning the gap. The CDR3 region has the DNA TGTGCCAGCAGCGTAGCGGGAGGGGGATATGGCTACACCTTC. Amino acids: CASSVAGGGYGYTF.

V usage is TRBV7-8 and J usage is TRBJ1-2; 9 bases map to TRBD1. The CDR3 sequence is 16 residues long. Trimming cost V 7 bases and J 2 bases; bases outside gene matches: 11. CDR1 SGHVS and CDR2 FQNEAQ come from the germline V gene. This CDR3 reads CASTSRSGTGNYGYTF. The CDR3 nucleotides read TGTGCCAGCACCTCCAGATCCGGGACAGGGAACTATGGCTACACCTTC.